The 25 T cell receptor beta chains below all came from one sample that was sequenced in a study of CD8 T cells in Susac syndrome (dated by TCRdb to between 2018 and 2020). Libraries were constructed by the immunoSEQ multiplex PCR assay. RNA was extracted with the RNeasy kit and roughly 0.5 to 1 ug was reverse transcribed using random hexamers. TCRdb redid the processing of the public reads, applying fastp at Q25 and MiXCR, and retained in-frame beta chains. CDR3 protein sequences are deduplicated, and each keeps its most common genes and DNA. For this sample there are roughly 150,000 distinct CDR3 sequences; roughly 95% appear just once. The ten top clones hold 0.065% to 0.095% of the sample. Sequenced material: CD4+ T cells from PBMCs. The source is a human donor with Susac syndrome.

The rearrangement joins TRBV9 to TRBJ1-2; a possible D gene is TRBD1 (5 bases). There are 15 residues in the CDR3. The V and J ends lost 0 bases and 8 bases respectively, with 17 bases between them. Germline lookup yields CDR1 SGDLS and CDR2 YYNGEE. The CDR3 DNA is TGTGCCAGCAGCGTAGACGGGGGAATGGTATACGGCTACACCTTC. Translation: CASSVDGGMVYGYTF.

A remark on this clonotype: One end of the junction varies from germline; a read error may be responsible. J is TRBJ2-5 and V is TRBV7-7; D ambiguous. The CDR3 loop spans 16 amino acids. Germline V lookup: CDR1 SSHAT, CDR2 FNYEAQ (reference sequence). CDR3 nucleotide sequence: TGTGCTAGCAGCTCGGGTCGGCGGATCAAAGAGGAGACCCAGTACTTC. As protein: CASSSGRRIKEETQYF.

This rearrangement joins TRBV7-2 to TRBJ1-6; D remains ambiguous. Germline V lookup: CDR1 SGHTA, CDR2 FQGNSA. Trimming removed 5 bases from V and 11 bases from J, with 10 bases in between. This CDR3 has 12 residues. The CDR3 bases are TGTGCCAGCAGCCCCCCGGCGGCACCCCTCCACTTT. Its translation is CASSPPAAPLHF.

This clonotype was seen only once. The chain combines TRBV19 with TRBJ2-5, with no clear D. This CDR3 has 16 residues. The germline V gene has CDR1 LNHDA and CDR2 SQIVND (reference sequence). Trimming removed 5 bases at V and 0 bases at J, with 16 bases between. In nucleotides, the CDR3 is TGTGCCAGTAGTTCCCACCCTAACAAGTACCAAGAGACCCAGTACTTC. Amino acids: CASSSHPNKYQETQYF.

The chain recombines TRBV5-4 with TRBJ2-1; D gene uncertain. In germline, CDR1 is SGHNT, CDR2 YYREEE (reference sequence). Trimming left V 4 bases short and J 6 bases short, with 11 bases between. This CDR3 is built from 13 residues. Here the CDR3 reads CASSPAPLNEQFF. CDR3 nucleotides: TGTGCCAGCAGCCCAGCACCCCTCAATGAGCAGTTCTTC.

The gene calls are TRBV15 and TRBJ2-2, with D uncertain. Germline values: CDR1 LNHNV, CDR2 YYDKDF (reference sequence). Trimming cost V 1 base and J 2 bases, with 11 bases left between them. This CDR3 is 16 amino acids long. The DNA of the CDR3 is TGTGCCACCAGCAGAGGCCAAGGCAGCAACACCGGGGAGCTGTTTTTT. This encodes CATSRGQGSNTGELFF.

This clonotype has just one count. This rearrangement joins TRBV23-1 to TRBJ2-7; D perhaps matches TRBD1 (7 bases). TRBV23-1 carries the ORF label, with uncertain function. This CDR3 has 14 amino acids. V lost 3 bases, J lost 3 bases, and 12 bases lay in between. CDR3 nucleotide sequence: TGCGCCAGCAGTCAGCAGGGGGAGGACTACGAGCAGTACTTC. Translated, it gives CASSQQGEDYEQYF.

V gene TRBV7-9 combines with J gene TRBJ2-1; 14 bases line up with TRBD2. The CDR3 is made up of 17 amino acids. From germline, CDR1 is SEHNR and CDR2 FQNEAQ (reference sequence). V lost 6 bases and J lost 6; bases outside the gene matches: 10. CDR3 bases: TGTGCCAGCAGACCCTCGGGACTAGCGGGAGTAAGCAATGAGCAGTTCTTC. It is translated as CASRPSGLAGVSNEQFF.

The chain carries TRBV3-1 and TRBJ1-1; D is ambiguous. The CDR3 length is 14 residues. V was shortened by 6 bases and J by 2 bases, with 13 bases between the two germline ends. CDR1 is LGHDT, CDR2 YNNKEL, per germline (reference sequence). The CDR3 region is CASSLSQENTEAFF. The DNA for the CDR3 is TGTGCCAGCAGTCTATCGCAGGAAAACACTGAAGCTTTCTTT.

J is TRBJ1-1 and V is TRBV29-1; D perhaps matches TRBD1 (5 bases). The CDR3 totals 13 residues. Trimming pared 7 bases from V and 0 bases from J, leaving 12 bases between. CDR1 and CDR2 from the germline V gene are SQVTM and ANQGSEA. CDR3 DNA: TGCAGCGCCTACACAGGTTTGAACACTGAAGCTTTCTTT. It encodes CSAYTGLNTEAFF.

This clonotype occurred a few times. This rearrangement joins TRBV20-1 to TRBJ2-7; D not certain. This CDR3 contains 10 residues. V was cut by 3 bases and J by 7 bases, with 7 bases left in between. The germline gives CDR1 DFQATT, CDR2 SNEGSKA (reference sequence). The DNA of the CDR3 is TGCAGTGCTAGTCCCAGGGAGCAGTACTTC. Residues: CSASPREQYF.

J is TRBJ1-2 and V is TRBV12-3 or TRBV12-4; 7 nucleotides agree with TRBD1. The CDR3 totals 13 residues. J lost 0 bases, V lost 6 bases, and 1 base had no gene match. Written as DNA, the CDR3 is TGTGCCAGCAGGGGACAGACTAACTATGGCTACACCTTC. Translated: CASRGQTNYGYTF.

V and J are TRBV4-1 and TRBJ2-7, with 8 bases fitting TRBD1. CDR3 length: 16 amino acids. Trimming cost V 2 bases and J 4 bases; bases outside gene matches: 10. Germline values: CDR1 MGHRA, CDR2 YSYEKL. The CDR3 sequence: CASSQPRQGKEYEQYF. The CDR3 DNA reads TGCGCCAGCAGCCAACCTCGACAGGGGAAGGAGTACGAGCAGTACTTC.

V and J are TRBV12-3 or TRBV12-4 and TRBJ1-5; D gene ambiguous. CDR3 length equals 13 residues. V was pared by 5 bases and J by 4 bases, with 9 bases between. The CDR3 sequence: CASSPNTNQPQHF. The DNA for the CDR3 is TGTGCCAGCAGTCCAAACACTAATCAGCCCCAGCATTTT.

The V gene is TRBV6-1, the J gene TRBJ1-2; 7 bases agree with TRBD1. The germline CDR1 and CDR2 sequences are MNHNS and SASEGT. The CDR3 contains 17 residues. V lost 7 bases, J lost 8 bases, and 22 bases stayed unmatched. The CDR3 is CASTLGGDSLLMEGYTF. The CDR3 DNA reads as TGTGCCAGCACCTTAGGGGGGGACAGTCTCCTTATGGAGGGCTACACCTTC.

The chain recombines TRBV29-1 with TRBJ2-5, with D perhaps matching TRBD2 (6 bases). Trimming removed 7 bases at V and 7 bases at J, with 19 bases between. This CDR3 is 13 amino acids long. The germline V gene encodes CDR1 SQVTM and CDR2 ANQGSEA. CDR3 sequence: CSGLSGREGTQYF. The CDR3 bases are TGCAGCGGGCTTAGCGGAAGGGAAGGGACCCAGTACTTC.

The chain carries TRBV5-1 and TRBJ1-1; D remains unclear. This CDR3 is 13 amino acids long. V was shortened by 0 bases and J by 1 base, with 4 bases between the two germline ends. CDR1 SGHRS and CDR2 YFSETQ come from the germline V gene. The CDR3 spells CASSLEANTEAFF. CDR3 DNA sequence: TGCGCCAGCAGCTTGGAGGCGAACACTGAAGCTTTCTTT. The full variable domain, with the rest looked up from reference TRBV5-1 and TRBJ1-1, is KAGVTQTPRYLIKTRGQQVTLSCSPISGHRSVSWYQQTPGQGLQFLFEYFSETQRNKGNFPGRFSGRQFSNSRSEMNVSTLELGDSALYLCASSLEANTEAFFGQGTRLTVV.

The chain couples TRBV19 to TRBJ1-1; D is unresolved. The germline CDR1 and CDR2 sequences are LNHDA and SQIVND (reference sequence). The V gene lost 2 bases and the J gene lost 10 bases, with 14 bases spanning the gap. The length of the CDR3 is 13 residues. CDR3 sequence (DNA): TGTGCCAGTAGTATAAATTCCCCTGGACGAGCTTTCTTT. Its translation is CASSINSPGRAFF.

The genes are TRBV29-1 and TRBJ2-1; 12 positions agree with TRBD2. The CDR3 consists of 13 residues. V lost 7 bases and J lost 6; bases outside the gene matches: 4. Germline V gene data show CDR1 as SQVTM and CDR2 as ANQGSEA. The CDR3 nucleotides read TGCAGCGCTAGCGGGGGGGCTCTCAATGAGCAGTTCTTC. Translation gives CSASGGALNEQFF.

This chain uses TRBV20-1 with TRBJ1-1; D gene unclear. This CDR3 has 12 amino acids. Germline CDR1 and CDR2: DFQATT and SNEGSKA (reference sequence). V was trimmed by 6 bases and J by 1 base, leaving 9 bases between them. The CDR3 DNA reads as TGCAGTGCCATGGTTGAGAACACTGAAGCTTTCTTT. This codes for CSAMVENTEAFF.

CDR3 sequence: CASSDYRSRLFF. In DNA form, the CDR3 reads TGTGCCAGCAGTGATTACAGATCCCGACTGTTTTTT. The J gene is TRBJ1-4, the V gene TRBV2; D remains unclear. The length of the CDR3 is 12 residues. Deletions cut 3 bases from V and 13 bases from J, with 12 bases between. The V gene's germline CDR1 is SNHLY and CDR2 FYNNEI.

CDR3 DNA: TGTGCCAGCAGTTGGGGCTCCGCAGAGCAGTTCTTC. Its translation: CASSWGSAEQFF. The chain links TRBV6-5 to TRBJ2-1, with a weak D call TRBD1 (5 bases). Trimming pared 4 bases from V and 10 bases from J, leaving 11 bases between. The CDR3 is 12 amino acids. The germline gives CDR1 MNHEY, CDR2 SVGAGI.

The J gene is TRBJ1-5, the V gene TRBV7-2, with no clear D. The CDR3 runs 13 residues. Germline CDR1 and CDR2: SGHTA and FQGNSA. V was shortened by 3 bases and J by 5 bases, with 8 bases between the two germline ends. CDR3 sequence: CASSFRADQPQHF. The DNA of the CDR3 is TGTGCCAGCAGCTTTCGGGCGGATCAGCCCCAGCATTTT.

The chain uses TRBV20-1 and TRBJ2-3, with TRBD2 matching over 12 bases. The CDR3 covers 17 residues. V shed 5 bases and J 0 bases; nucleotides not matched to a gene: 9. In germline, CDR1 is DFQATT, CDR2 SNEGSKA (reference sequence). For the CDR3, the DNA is TGCAGTGCTCCTAGCGGGGGGGCACCAACTAGCACAGATACGCAGTATTTT. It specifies CSAPSGGAPTSTDTQYF.

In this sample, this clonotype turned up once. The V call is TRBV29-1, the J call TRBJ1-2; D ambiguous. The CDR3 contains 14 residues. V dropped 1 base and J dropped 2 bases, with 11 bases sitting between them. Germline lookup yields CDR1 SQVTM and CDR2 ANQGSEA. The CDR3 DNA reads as TGCAGCGTTGAAGTGGCAGCACCCAACTATGGCTACACCTTC. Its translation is CSVEVAAPNYGYTF.